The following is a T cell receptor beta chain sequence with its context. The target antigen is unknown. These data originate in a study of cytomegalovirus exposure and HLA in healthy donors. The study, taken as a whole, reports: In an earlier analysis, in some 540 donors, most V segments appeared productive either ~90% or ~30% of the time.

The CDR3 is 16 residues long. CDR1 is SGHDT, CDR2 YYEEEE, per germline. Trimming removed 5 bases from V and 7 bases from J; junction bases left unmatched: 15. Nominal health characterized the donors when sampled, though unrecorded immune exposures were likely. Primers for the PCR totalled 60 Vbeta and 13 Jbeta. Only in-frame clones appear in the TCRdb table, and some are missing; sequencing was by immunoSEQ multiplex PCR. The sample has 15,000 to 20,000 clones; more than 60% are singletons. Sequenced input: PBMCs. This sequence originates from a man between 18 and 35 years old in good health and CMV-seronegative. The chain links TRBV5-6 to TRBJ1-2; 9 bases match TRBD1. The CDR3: CASSPAGQGIGSGYTF. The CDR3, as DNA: TGTGCCAGCAGTCCCGCAGGACAGGGGATTGGAAGTGGCTACACCTTC.